This T cell receptor beta chain stems from a study of Ad26.COV2.S vaccination and SARS-CoV-2 variants. Study at large: Ad26.COV2.S shots went into the muscle once or twice, 56 days apart.

Germline loops: CDR1 KGHDR, CDR2 SFDVKD. This CDR3 spans 18 amino acids. V shed 1 base, J shed 3 bases, and the junction held 13 bases outside the gene matches. The assay was immunoSEQ multiplex PCR, and TCRdb's table has in-frame clones only and misses some. Of under 550,000 clones listed, 88% are singletons. Treatment noted: 15 to 20 received Ad26.COV2.S at low or high dose, single or two shots; roughly five received placebo; per-sample allocation not given. Samples analyzed were those drawn on day 63 after the first vaccine or placebo injection. The receptor was isolated from a person aged 18-60 years who received the Ad26.COV2.S COVID-19 vaccine or a placebo. The starting material was peripheral blood, obtained in a trial of Ad26.COV2.S vaccine versus placebo. This sequence joins TRBV24-1 and TRBJ2-5, with TRBD1 matching over 7 bases. CDR3 sequence: CATSDFWTTGDSEETQYF. In nucleotides, the CDR3 is TGTGCCACCAGTGATTTTTGGACCACTGGGGACAGCGAAGAGACCCAGTACTTC.